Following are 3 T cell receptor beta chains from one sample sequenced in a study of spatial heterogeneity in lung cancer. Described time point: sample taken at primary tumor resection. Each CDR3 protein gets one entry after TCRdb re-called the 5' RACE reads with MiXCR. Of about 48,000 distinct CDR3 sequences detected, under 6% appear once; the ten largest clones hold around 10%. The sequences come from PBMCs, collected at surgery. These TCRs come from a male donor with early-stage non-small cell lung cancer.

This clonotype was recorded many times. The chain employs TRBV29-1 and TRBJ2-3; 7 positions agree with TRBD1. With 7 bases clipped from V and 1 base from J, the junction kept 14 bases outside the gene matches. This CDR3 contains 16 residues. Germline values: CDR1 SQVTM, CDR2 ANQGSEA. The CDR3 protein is CSAQGEGARGTDTQYF. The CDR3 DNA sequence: TGCAGCGCTCAGGGAGAGGGGGCGAGAGGCACAGATACGCAGTATTTT.

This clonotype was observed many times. The CDR3 region has the DNA TGTGCCAGCAGGGACGCCGGATACGAGCAGTACTTC. It encodes CASRDAGYEQYF. The chain combines TRBV7-2 with TRBJ2-7; unclear D gene. The CDR3 is 12 residues long. Germline V CDR1 and CDR2: SGHTA, FQGNSA. Trimming left V 6 bases short and J 4 bases short, with 10 bases between.

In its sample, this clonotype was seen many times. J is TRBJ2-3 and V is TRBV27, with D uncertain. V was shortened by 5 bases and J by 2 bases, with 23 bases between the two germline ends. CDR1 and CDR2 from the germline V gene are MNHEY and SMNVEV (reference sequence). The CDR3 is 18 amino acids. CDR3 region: CASSLHKPLTTYTDTQYF. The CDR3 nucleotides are TGTGCCAGCAGTCTCCACAAGCCGCTAACCACCTACACAGATACGCAGTATTTT.